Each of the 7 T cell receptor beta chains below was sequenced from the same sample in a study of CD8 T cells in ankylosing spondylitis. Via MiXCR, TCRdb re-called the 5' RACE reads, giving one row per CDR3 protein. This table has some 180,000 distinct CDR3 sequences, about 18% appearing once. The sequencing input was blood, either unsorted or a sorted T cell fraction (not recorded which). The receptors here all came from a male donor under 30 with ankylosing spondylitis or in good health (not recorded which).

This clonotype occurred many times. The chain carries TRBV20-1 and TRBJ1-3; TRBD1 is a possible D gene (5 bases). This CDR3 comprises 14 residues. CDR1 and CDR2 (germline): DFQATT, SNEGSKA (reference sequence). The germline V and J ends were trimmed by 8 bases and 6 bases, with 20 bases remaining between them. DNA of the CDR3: TGCAGTTCTTTAGATAATAGGGGTTCAAACACCATATATTTT. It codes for CSSLDNRGSNTIYF.

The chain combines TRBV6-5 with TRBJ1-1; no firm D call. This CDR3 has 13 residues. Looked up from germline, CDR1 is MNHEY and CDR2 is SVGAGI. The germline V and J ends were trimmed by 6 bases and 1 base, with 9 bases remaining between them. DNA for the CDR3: TGTGCCAGCAGCGGGCCTCCGAACACTGAAGCTTTCTTT. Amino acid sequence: CASSGPPNTEAFF.

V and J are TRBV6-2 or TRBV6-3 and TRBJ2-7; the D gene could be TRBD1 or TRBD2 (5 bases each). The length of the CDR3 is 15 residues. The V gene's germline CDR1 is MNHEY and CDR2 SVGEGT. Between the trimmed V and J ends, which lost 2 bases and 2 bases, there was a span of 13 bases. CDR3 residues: CASSYPRDVAYEQYF. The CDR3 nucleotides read TGTGCCAGCAGTTACCCTCGGGACGTAGCCTACGAGCAGTACTTC.

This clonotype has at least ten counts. CDR3 in DNA: TGTGCCTCTAGGGGGGCACCAGAGGACGAGCAGTACTTC. This gives the protein CASRGAPEDEQYF. The chain uses TRBV12-3 or TRBV12-4 and TRBJ2-7, with D possibly called TRBD1 or TRBD2 (6 bases each). Trimming took off 11 bases at V and 5 bases at J, with 19 bases between the two ends. The CDR3 is made up of 13 amino acids.

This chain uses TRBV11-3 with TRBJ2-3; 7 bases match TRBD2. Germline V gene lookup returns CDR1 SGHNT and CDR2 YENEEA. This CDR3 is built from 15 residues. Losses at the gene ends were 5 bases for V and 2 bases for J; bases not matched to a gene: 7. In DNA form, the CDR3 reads TGTGCCAGCAGCCCATCCGGGACTAACACAGATACGCAGTATTTT. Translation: CASSPSGTNTDTQYF.

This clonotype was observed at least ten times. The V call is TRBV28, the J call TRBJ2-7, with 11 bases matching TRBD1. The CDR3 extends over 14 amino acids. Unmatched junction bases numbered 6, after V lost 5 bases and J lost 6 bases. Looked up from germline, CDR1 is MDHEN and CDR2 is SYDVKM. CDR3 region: CASSVSGTGGEQYF. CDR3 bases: TGTGCCAGCAGTGTCTCCGGGACAGGGGGCGAGCAGTACTTC.

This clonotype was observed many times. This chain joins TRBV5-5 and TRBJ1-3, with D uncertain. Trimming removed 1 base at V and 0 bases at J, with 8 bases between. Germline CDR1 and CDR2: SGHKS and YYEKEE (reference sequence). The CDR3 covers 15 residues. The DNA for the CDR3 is TGTGCCAGCAGCTTGTATTCCGACTCTGGAAACACCATATATTTT. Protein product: CASSLYSDSGNTIYF.